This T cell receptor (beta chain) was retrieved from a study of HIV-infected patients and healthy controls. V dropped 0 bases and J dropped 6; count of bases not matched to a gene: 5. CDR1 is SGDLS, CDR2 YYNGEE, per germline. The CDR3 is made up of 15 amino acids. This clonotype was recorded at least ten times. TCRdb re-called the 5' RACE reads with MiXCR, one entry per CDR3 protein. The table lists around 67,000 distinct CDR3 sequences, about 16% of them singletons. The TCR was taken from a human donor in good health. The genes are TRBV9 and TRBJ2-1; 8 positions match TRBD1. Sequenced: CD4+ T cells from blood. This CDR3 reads CASSVGTGSSNEQFF. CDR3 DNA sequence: TGTGCCAGCAGCGTAGGGACAGGGTCGTCCAATGAGCAGTTCTTC.